These 24 T cell receptor beta chains were all obtained from the same sample, sequenced in a study of T cells in localized non-small cell lung cancer. Only in-frame clones appear in the TCRdb table, and some are missing; sequencing was by immunoSEQ multiplex PCR. The sample carries approximately 67,000 clones, about 83% recorded once. The sequences come from peripheral blood, collected before any cancer treatment. The source is a female donor over 55 with stage I lung adenocarcinoma.

The chain recombines TRBV7-8 with TRBJ2-3, with 9 bases lining up with TRBD2. The CDR3 runs to 14 residues. The germline V gene encodes CDR1 SGHVS and CDR2 FQNEAQ. V shed 5 bases and J 5 bases; nucleotides not matched to a gene: 5. CDR3: CASSPRTSVDTQYF. The CDR3 nucleotides are TGTGCCAGCAGCCCAAGGACTAGCGTAGATACGCAGTATTTT. The full variable domain, in which reference TRBV7-8 and TRBJ2-3 provide the parts outside the CDR3, is GAGVSQSPRYKVAKRGQDVALRCDPISGHVSLFWYQQALGQGPEFLTYFQNEAQLDKSGLPSDRFFAERPEGSVSTLKIQRTQQEDSAVYLCASSPRTSVDTQYFGPGTRLTVL.

In the case of this clone: This clone may be a read error of a much larger clone one base away. V usage is TRBV6-6 and J usage is TRBJ1-1; possibly TRBD1 for D (5 bases). This CDR3 comprises 13 residues. The V gene's germline CDR1 is MNHNY and CDR2 SVGAGI (reference sequence). Trimming left V 2 bases short and J 1 base short, with 5 bases between. The CDR3 DNA reads TGTGCCAGCAGTTACGGGGGGAACACTGAAGCTTTCTTT. Translating gives CASSYGGNTEAFF.

This chain connects TRBV6-5 to TRBJ2-7; either TRBD1 or TRBD2 may fit D (5 bases each). Germline V gives CDR1 MNHEY, CDR2 SVGAGI. This CDR3 comprises 13 residues. V was pared by 5 bases and J by 3 bases, with 11 bases between. The CDR3 region has the DNA TGTGCCAGCAGTCACCGGGACGGCTACGAGCAGTACTTC. Translating gives CASSHRDGYEQYF.

Comments on this clone: In the same sample, other DNA sequences code for this CDR3. The CDR3 DNA reads as TGTGCCAGCAGTTACTCCGGTCAGCCCCAGCATTTT. Encoded protein: CASSYSGQPQHF. The rearrangement uses TRBV6-6 and TRBJ1-5; D unresolved. This CDR3 spans 12 amino acids. The germline V gene has CDR1 MNHNY and CDR2 SVGAGI (reference sequence). Trimming took 0 bases from V and 6 from J, leaving 3 bases between them.

This clone was recorded a few times. V gene TRBV13 combines with J gene TRBJ1-2; 8 bases map to TRBD1. This CDR3 has 15 residues. Germline lookup yields CDR1 PRHDT and CDR2 FYEKMQ (reference sequence). The junction had 10 bases not matched to a gene; V was cut back by 5 bases and J by 5 bases. This chain's CDR3 is CASSLAGQDLYGYTF. CDR3 sequence (DNA): TGTGCCAGCAGCCTAGCGGGACAGGACCTTTATGGCTACACCTTC.

The genes are TRBV7-9 and TRBJ1-3; D is uncertain. V dropped 4 bases and J dropped 4 bases, with 17 bases sitting between them. The CDR3 consists of 16 residues. Germline-derived CDR1 and CDR2 are SEHNR and FQNEAQ (reference sequence). CDR3 nucleotides: TGTGCCAGCAGCTCCCCGGTGAGGGCGAAAGGAAACACCATATATTTT. It encodes CASSSPVRAKGNTIYF.

V usage is TRBV6-1 and J usage is TRBJ2-2; 8 bases match TRBD2. Germline V gene sequence: CDR1 MNHNS, CDR2 SASEGT. V gave up 2 bases and J gave up 8 bases; unmatched junction bases: 10. This CDR3 has 16 amino acids. For the CDR3, the DNA is TGTGCCAGCAGTGAATCGCATCCGGGACTAGGAGGGGAGCTGTTTTTT. It yields the protein CASSESHPGLGGELFF.

Only a few counts were recorded for this clone. The V and J genes are TRBV30 and TRBJ1-4; D remains ambiguous. CDR1 and CDR2 (germline): GTSNPN, SVGIG (reference sequence). The CDR3 extends over 12 amino acids. CDR3 bases: TGTGCTTCCCGGGTCCAGAGGGAAAAACTGTTTTTT. It is translated as CASRVQREKLFF. Full variable domain (missing parts from reference TRBV30 and TRBJ1-4): SQTIHQWPATLVQPVGSPLSLECTVEGTSNPNLYWYRQAAGRGLQLLFYSVGIGQISSEVPQNLSASRPQDRQFILSSKKLLLSDSGFYLCASRVQREKLFFGSGTQLSVL.

This chain links TRBV5-6 with TRBJ2-7; D unclear. V shed 4 bases and J shed 4 bases, with 6 bases lying between them. This CDR3 spans 11 amino acids. Germline V gives CDR1 SGHDT, CDR2 YYEEEE. The CDR3 DNA sequence: TGTGCCAGCAGCGGAAAGTACGAGCAGTACTTC. As protein: CASSGKYEQYF.

This clone was found once. This chain uses TRBV12-5 with TRBJ1-3; possibly TRBD1 for D (5 bases). Looked up from germline, CDR1 is LGHNT and CDR2 is FRNRAP. Trimming took 5 bases from V and 0 from J, leaving 17 bases between them. This CDR3 comprises 17 residues. The DNA of the CDR3 is TGTGCTAGTGGTCCCACGGCAGGGTTCCTCTCTGGAAACACCATATATTTT. It is translated as CASGPTAGFLSGNTIYF.

The chain couples TRBV18 to TRBJ2-7, with 8 positions matching TRBD2. J lost 0 bases, V lost 3 bases, and 4 bases had no gene match. This CDR3 has 15 residues. Germline lookup yields CDR1 KGHSH and CDR2 LQKENI. CDR3 sequence reads: CASSPPGTSSYEQYF. CDR3 DNA: TGTGCCAGCTCACCCCCCGGGACTAGCTCCTACGAGCAGTACTTC.

The V and J genes are TRBV11-3 and TRBJ1-1; no firm D call. Looked up from germline, CDR1 is SGHNT and CDR2 is YENEEA. This CDR3 is 11 amino acids long. Between the trimmed V and J ends, which lost 5 bases and 1 base, there was a span of 2 bases. The CDR3 loop reads CASSKNTEAFF. The CDR3 nucleotides read TGTGCCAGCAGCAAGAACACTGAAGCTTTCTTT.

V usage is TRBV5-1 and J usage is TRBJ1-1; D gene ambiguous. Germline lookup yields CDR1 SGHRS and CDR2 YFSETQ. The CDR3 is 13 amino acids. Deletions cut 0 bases from V and 4 bases from J, with 7 bases between. The CDR3: CASSLGLLTEAFF. CDR3 nucleotides: TGCGCCAGCAGCTTGGGTCTTCTCACTGAAGCTTTCTTT.

The rearrangement uses TRBV30 and TRBJ2-6, with D perhaps matching TRBD1 or TRBD2 (5 bases each). The CDR3 extends over 16 amino acids. Germline CDR1 GTSNPN, CDR2 SVGIG (reference sequence). Trimming removed 0 bases at V and 1 base at J, with 10 bases between. The CDR3 DNA sequence: TGTGCCTGGAGTGTGGGACGGACTTCTGGGGCCAACGTCCTGACTTTC. It codes for CAWSVGRTSGANVLTF.

The V call is TRBV7-3, the J call TRBJ1-2, with TRBD1 matching 7 bases. Germline CDR1 reads SGHTA; CDR2 reads FQGTGA. V shed 5 bases, J shed 6 bases, and the junction held 12 bases outside the gene matches. The CDR3 contains 15 residues. The CDR3 DNA sequence: TGTGCCAGCAGCCCCAGGCCAGGGGGTACGCATGGCTACACCTTC. It is translated as CASSPRPGGTHGYTF.

The chain has TRBV7-9 and TRBJ2-7; D is ambiguous. The CDR3 covers 14 residues. CDR1 and CDR2 (germline): SEHNR, FQNEAQ (reference sequence). The ends were cut back, 1 base at V and 3 bases at J, with 10 bases in the middle. CDR3 residues: CASSLVAVNYEQYF. CDR3 nucleotides: TGTGCCAGCAGCTTAGTGGCCGTTAACTACGAGCAGTACTTC. Variable domain in full (rest from reference TRBV7-9 and TRBJ2-7): DTGVSQNPRHKITKRGQNVTFRCDPISEHNRLYWYRQTLGQGPEFLTYFQNEAQLEKSRLLSDRFSAERPKGSFSTLEIQRTEQGDSAMYLCASSLVAVNYEQYFGPGTRLTVT.

The chain joins TRBV5-1 to TRBJ1-1; a weak D match, TRBD1 (5 bases). Germline V gene data show CDR1 as SGHRS and CDR2 as YFSETQ. Trimming left V 4 bases short and J 2 bases short, with 12 bases between. CDR3 length: 14 residues. The CDR3 nucleotides read TGCGCCAGCAGCCCGGAGACAGTTAACACTGAAGCTTTCTTT. It translates to CASSPETVNTEAFF. Using reference TRBV5-1 and TRBJ1-1 for the parts outside the CDR3, the full variable domain is KAGVTQTPRYLIKTRGQQVTLSCSPISGHRSVSWYQQTPGQGLQFLFEYFSETQRNKGNFPGRFSGRQFSNSRSEMNVSTLELGDSALYLCASSPETVNTEAFFGQGTRLTVV.

The chain uses TRBV10-2 and TRBJ2-7; 7 positions match TRBD1. The CDR3 is 15 amino acids. Germline V gene data show CDR1 as WSHSY and CDR2 as SAAADI. The V gene end was trimmed by 7 bases and the J gene end by 4 bases; junction bases not matched to a gene: 13. The CDR3 reads CASKSQQGYKYEQYF. The CDR3 DNA reads TGCGCCAGCAAGTCGCAACAGGGGTATAAGTACGAGCAGTACTTC.

The CDR3 loop is CSVAASPTRGGYEQYF. The CDR3 DNA reads as TGCAGCGTTGCCGCTTCCCCAACGAGGGGAGGCTACGAGCAGTACTTC. The V gene is TRBV29-1, the J gene TRBJ2-7, with a weak D call TRBD2 (6 bases). This CDR3 is 16 amino acids long. V was clipped by 4 bases and J by 3 bases, with 22 bases between them. Germline V gene sequence: CDR1 SQVTM, CDR2 ANQGSEA.

Written as DNA, the CDR3 is TGCGCCAGCAGCCAACGGGCAGGACAGGGTTACGAGCAGTACTTC. Translating it yields CASSQRAGQGYEQYF. The chain couples TRBV5-1 to TRBJ2-7; 8 bases align to TRBD1. This CDR3 contains 15 residues. Looked up from germline, CDR1 is SGHRS and CDR2 is YFSETQ. V lost 4 bases and J lost 4; bases outside the gene matches: 10.

This chain connects TRBV29-1 to TRBJ2-5; D gene unclear. V lost 3 bases and J lost 5, with 4 bases in between. The CDR3 extends over 10 amino acids. Germline CDR1 SQVTM, CDR2 ANQGSEA. CDR3: CSVDRETQYF. DNA for the CDR3: TGCAGCGTTGACCGGGAGACCCAGTACTTC.

The chain is built from TRBV7-8 and TRBJ1-5, with TRBD1 matching 7 bases. CDR1 SGHVS and CDR2 FQNEAQ come from the germline V gene. The ends lost 4 bases at V and 4 bases at J; junction bases unmatched: 7. There are 15 residues in the CDR3. The CDR3: CASSSTGERNQPQHF. CDR3 in DNA: TGTGCCAGCAGCTCTACAGGGGAAAGAAATCAGCCCCAGCATTTT.

The J gene is TRBJ2-2, the V gene TRBV28; D possibly corresponds to TRBD1 (5 bases). Between the trimmed V and J ends, which lost 3 bases and 0 bases, there was a span of 14 bases. This CDR3 region has 17 residues. The V gene's germline CDR1 is MDHEN and CDR2 SYDVKM. The DNA for the CDR3 is TGTGCCAGCAGTTTTGTCGTGGGGCAGGCGAACACCGGGGAGCTGTTTTTT. Translating gives CASSFVVGQANTGELFF.

This clone showed up just a few times. V is TRBV20-1 and J is TRBJ1-2; D is uncertain. The CDR3 covers 11 residues. The ends were cut back, 2 bases at V and 4 bases at J, with 5 bases in the middle. The V gene's germline CDR1 is DFQATT and CDR2 SNEGSKA (reference sequence). DNA for the CDR3: TGCAGTGCTAGAACTGTCTATGGCTACACCTTC. It translates to CSARTVYGYTF.